The 26 T cell receptor beta chains listed next were all sequenced from one sample in a study of cytomegalovirus exposure and HLA in healthy donors. Both 60 Vbeta primers and 13 Jbeta primers went into the PCR. Here immunoSEQ multiplex PCR was the method, and the copy in TCRdb shows in-frame clones only, minus some. There are about 96,000 clones in the sample; about four fifths occur only once, and approximately 3% lies in the top ten. The sequenced sample was PBMCs. All receptors come from a female donor in good health and CMV-seropositive.

This chain uses TRBV11-2 with TRBJ2-2; 9 positions agree with TRBD1. The CDR3 extends over 16 amino acids. CDR1 and CDR2 from the germline V gene are SGHAT and FQNNGV. V lost 7 bases, J lost 1 base, and 7 bases stayed unmatched. The CDR3 reads CASILTGQGNTGELFF. CDR3 sequence (DNA): TGTGCCAGCATTCTCACGGGACAGGGGAACACCGGGGAGCTGTTTTTT.

The chain uses TRBV21-1 and TRBJ1-4. TRBV21-1 is an annotated pseudogene. The CDR3 loop spans 11 amino acids. The CDR3 here is CASSIIEKLFF. The CDR3 bases are TGTGCCAGCAGCATTATCGAAAAACTGTTTTTT.

This chain uses TRBV7-2 with TRBJ2-7; D is perhaps TRBD2 (6 bases). Deletions cut 1 base from V and 6 bases from J, with 16 bases between. This CDR3 has 15 amino acids. CDR1 is SGHTA and CDR2 is FQGNSA in the germline V gene. For the CDR3, the DNA is TGTGCCAGCAGCTTAGTATTGGGGGGTATCGTCGAGCAGTACTTC. This encodes CASSLVLGGIVEQYF.

The table lists this clone with a count of one. This chain links TRBV7-2 with TRBJ2-7; 9 nucleotides agree with TRBD2. The CDR3 contains 16 residues. Trimming at V came to 5 bases and at J to 2 bases, leaving 10 bases not matched to a gene. From germline, CDR1 is SGHTA and CDR2 FQGNSA. CDR3 residues: CASSTRSGRITYEQYF. CDR3 nucleotides: TGTGCCAGCAGCACCAGAAGCGGGAGGATTACCTACGAGCAGTACTTC.

The CDR3 DNA follows: TGTGCCAGCAGCTTAGCGGCGGGTGCCTACGAGCAGTACTTC. This codes for CASSLAAGAYEQYF. The J gene is TRBJ2-7, the V gene TRBV11-2, with D tentatively TRBD2 (5 bases). The V gene's germline CDR1 is SGHAT and CDR2 FQNNGV. The CDR3 has 14 amino acids. The ends were cut back, 1 base at V and 2 bases at J, with 9 bases in the middle.

The CDR3 is CAISGTSGAETQYF. Written as DNA, the CDR3 is TGTGCCATCAGCGGGACTAGCGGGGCGGAGACCCAGTACTTC. The rearrangement uses TRBV10-3 and TRBJ2-5; 13 nucleotides agree with TRBD2. The CDR3 covers 14 residues. Germline values: CDR1 ENHRY, CDR2 SYGVKD. Trimming cost V 6 bases and J 5 bases; bases outside gene matches: 3.

This clone was counted between two and nine times. The chain recombines TRBV6-1 with TRBJ2-7; TRBD2 matches at 9 bases. The CDR3 spans 15 residues. Germline CDR1 and CDR2: MNHNS and SASEGT. V lost 0 bases and J lost 3; bases outside the gene matches: 3. The CDR3 nucleotides are TGTGCCAGCAGTGAAGCGTGGCGGGAGGGCTACGAGCAGTACTTC. Translation: CASSEAWREGYEQYF.

The V and J genes are TRBV11-2 and TRBJ1-2, with D maybe TRBD1 (6 bases). Germline V gene sequence: CDR1 SGHAT, CDR2 FQNNGV. The CDR3 length is 16 residues. V dropped 1 base and J dropped 3 bases, with 15 bases sitting between them. This CDR3 reads CASSLGAGGQDYGYTF. The CDR3 nucleotides are TGTGCCAGCAGCTTAGGGGCGGGGGGCCAAGACTATGGCTACACCTTC.

The rearrangement uses TRBV6-5 and TRBJ2-1; D is undetermined. Trimming stripped 0 bases from V and 7 bases from J, with 7 bases between. The CDR3 totals 13 residues. Germline V gene data show CDR1 as MNHEY and CDR2 as SVGAGI. The CDR3 sequence is CASSYSRLNEQFF. For the CDR3, the DNA is TGTGCCAGCAGTTACTCGAGGCTTAATGAGCAGTTCTTC.

The CDR3 DNA is TGCGCCAGCAGCTTAACCCTATCTGGGGCCAACGTCCTGACTTTC. Amino acid sequence: CASSLTLSGANVLTF. V usage is TRBV5-1 and J usage is TRBJ2-6; D uncertain. The CDR3 covers 15 residues. Per the germline V gene, CDR1 is SGHRS and CDR2 is YFSETQ. V was clipped by 2 bases and J by 1 base, with 7 bases between them.

The genes are TRBV18 and TRBJ1-1, with TRBD1 as a possible D gene (5 bases). The CDR3 is made up of 14 amino acids. Trimming shortened V by 3 bases and J by 0 bases, and 8 bases separated the two germline ends. CDR1 and CDR2 (germline): KGHSH, LQKENI. The CDR3: CASSPGLMNTEAFF. The CDR3 coding sequence is TGTGCCAGCTCACCGGGACTTATGAACACTGAAGCTTTCTTT.

This chain uses TRBV30 with TRBJ1-4, with D maybe TRBD1 (6 bases). Looked up from germline, CDR1 is GTSNPN and CDR2 is SVGIG (reference sequence). The ends were cut back, 2 bases at V and 6 bases at J, with 16 bases in the middle. The CDR3 has 15 residues. The CDR3 DNA sequence: TGTGCCTGGAGTCATCCCGGGACAAGGGATGAAAAACTGTTTTTT. It codes for CAWSHPGTRDEKLFF.

This chain uses TRBV10-2 with TRBJ1-2; no reliable D call. Trimming shortened V by 4 bases and J by 4 bases, and 10 bases separated the two germline ends. Germline assignment: CDR1 WSHSY and CDR2 SAAADI. This CDR3 comprises 13 residues. Here the CDR3 DNA reads TGCGCCAGCAGTGGAGGGTTAGGCTATGGCTACACCTTC. This translates into CASSGGLGYGYTF.

This clone appeared a single time. This sequence joins TRBV4-1 and TRBJ2-7; TRBD1 agrees at 9 bases. Losses at the gene ends were 0 bases for V and 4 bases for J; bases not matched to a gene: 7. CDR1 MGHRA and CDR2 YSYEKL come from the germline V gene. This CDR3 is 16 amino acids long. Here the CDR3 DNA reads TGCGCCAGCAGCCAAGATAACCCCGGGACAGGGTACGAGCAGTACTTC. This codes for CASSQDNPGTGYEQYF.

This chain uses TRBV5-1 with TRBJ2-1; weak D call: TRBD1 (8 bases). CDR3 length: 15 amino acids. Per germline, CDR1 SGHRS and CDR2 YFSETQ. V was cut by 4 bases and J by 10 bases, with 21 bases left in between. CDR3 DNA: TGCGCCAGCAGCCCCATACAGGGGGGGTCTCTAGAGCAGTTCTTC. This sequence encodes CASSPIQGGSLEQFF.

This clone was observed a handful of times. The V call is TRBV11-2, the J call TRBJ2-7; 10 bases are shared with TRBD1. CDR1 is SGHAT, CDR2 FQNNGV, per germline. The trim removed 1 base at V and 2 bases at J, leaving 2 bases unmatched. This CDR3 contains 15 residues. In DNA, the CDR3 is TGTGCCAGCAGCTTAGGGGACAGGGGCCCCTACGAGCAGTACTTC. Translation gives CASSLGDRGPYEQYF.

V gene TRBV5-4 combines with J gene TRBJ2-3; 10 positions match TRBD2. Germline V gene lookup returns CDR1 SGHNT and CDR2 YYREEE (reference sequence). Trimming at V came to 4 bases and at J to 2 bases, leaving 7 bases not matched to a gene. The CDR3 extends over 16 amino acids. CDR3 loop: CASSRRTSGNTDTQYF. CDR3 in DNA: TGTGCCAGCAGCCGACGGACTAGCGGAAACACAGATACGCAGTATTTT. The complete variable domain, with remaining parts taken from reference TRBV5-4 and TRBJ2-3, reads ETGVTQSPTHLIKTRGQQVTLRCSSQSGHNTVSWYQQALGQGPQFIFQYYREEENGRGNFPPRFSGLQFPNYSSELNVNALELDDSALYLCASSRRTSGNTDTQYFGPGTRLTVL.

The CDR3 loop reads CASTSNVGRFYEQYF. The CDR3 region has the DNA TGCGCCAGCACCTCCAACGTGGGGCGCTTCTACGAGCAGTACTTC. The chain has TRBV5-1 and TRBJ2-7; D perhaps matches TRBD1 (5 bases). Germline loops: CDR1 SGHRS, CDR2 YFSETQ. The CDR3 sequence is 15 residues long. V gave up 6 bases and J gave up 3 bases, with 19 bases separating them.

The table lists this clone with a few counts. The CDR3 loop is CASSPTWPSNQPQHF. CDR3 nucleotides: TGTGCCAGCAGTCCCACCTGGCCCTCCAATCAGCCCCAGCATTTT. The J gene is TRBJ1-5, the V gene TRBV28; D gene uncertain. The germline V gene has CDR1 MDHEN and CDR2 SYDVKM. V lost 5 bases and J 3 bases, leaving 14 bases between the germline ends. The CDR3 is made up of 15 amino acids.

The J gene is TRBJ1-1, the V gene TRBV6-5, with D tentatively TRBD1 (5 bases). CDR1 is MNHEY, CDR2 SVGAGI, per germline. Trimming removed 0 bases at V and 0 bases at J, with 8 bases between. There are 15 residues in the CDR3. CDR3 DNA: TGTGCCAGCAGTTACTCAGGGGCCATGAACACTGAAGCTTTCTTT. Amino acid sequence: CASSYSGAMNTEAFF.

The sample holds one count of this clone. J is TRBJ2-7 and V is TRBV2; 9 bases align to TRBD1. CDR1 is SNHLY, CDR2 FYNNEI, per germline. Trimming cost V 6 bases and J 4 bases; bases outside gene matches: 10. The CDR3 loop spans 15 amino acids. The CDR3 DNA sequence: TGTGCCAGCAGGACGCCTACAGGGGGCGTGTACGAGCAGTACTTC. Its translation: CASRTPTGGVYEQYF. Full variable domain (outside the CDR3, taken from reference TRBV2 and TRBJ2-7): EPEVTQTPSHQVTQMGQEVILRCVPISNHLYFYWYRQILGQKVEFLVSFYNNEISEKSEIFDDQFSVERPDGSNFTLKIRSTKLEDSAMYFCASRTPTGGVYEQYFGPGTRLTVT.

V and J are TRBV4-2 and TRBJ2-1, with 10 bases matching TRBD2. The germline CDR1 and CDR2 sequences are LGHNA and YNFKEQ. CDR3 length equals 17 residues. Trimming removed 0 bases from V and 5 bases from J; junction bases left unmatched: 7. Written as DNA, the CDR3 is TGTGCCAGCAGCCAAGAAGAGCGGGGGGGACAAGACAATGAGCAGTTCTTC. Its protein product is CASSQEERGGQDNEQFF.

The chain couples TRBV27 to TRBJ1-2, with 9 bases fitting TRBD1. This CDR3 spans 13 amino acids. CDR1 and CDR2 from the germline V gene are MNHEY and SMNVEV (reference sequence). After removal of 4 bases from V and 5 bases from J, the junction contained 2 bases not matched to a gene. CDR3 sequence: CASSSQGAYGYTF. CDR3 bases: TGTGCCAGCAGTTCACAGGGGGCGTATGGCTACACCTTC.

CDR3 sequence reads: CASSADLQGAVVNEQFF. Here the CDR3 DNA reads TGTGCCAGCAGTGCCGATCTACAGGGGGCCGTGGTTAATGAGCAGTTCTTC. The chain has TRBV2 and TRBJ2-1; 9 bases align to TRBD1. J gave up 7 bases and V 4 bases, and 14 bases lay outside the gene matches. This CDR3 spans 17 amino acids. The germline V gene has CDR1 SNHLY and CDR2 FYNNEI. Full variable domain (outside the CDR3, taken from reference TRBV2 and TRBJ2-1): EPEVTQTPSHQVTQMGQEVILRCVPISNHLYFYWYRQILGQKVEFLVSFYNNEISEKSEIFDDQFSVERPDGSNFTLKIRSTKLEDSAMYFCASSADLQGAVVNEQFFGPGTRLTVL.

This clone has just a few counts. The chain joins TRBV5-1 to TRBJ1-5; 7 bases agree with TRBD1. The CDR3 is 14 amino acids. From germline, CDR1 is SGHRS and CDR2 YFSETQ. Trimming took 0 bases from V and 6 from J; bases not matched to a gene: 3. The CDR3 protein is CASSLGAGGQPQHF. The CDR3 DNA is TGCGCCAGCAGCTTGGGAGCAGGGGGTCAGCCCCAGCATTTT.

The rearrangement links TRBV7-2 to TRBJ2-7; D possibly corresponds to TRBD2 (7 bases). Germline V gene lookup returns CDR1 SGHTA and CDR2 FQGNSA. Trimming removed 0 bases at V and 1 base at J, with 13 bases between. The CDR3 contains 16 residues. The CDR3 loop reads CASSLADGGPSYEQYF. The CDR3 DNA follows: TGTGCCAGCAGCTTAGCCGACGGGGGGCCATCCTACGAGCAGTACTTC.